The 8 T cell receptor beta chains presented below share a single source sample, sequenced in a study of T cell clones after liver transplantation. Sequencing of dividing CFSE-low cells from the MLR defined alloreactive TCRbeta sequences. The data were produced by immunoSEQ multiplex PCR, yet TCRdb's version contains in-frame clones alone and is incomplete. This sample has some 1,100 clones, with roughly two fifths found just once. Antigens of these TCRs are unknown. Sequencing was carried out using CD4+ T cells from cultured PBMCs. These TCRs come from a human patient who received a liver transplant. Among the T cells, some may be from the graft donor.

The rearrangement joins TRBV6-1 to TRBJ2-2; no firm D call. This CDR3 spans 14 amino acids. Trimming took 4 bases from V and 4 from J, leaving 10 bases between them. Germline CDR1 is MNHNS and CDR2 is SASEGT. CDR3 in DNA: TGTGCCAGCAGTGCAACAGTCGGCACCGGGGAGCTGTTTTTT. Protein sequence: CASSATVGTGELFF.

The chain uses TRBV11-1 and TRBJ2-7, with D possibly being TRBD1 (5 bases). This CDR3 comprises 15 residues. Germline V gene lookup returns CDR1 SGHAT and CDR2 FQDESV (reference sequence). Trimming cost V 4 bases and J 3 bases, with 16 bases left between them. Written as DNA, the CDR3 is TGTGCCAGCAGCTCTACAGGATCCCTCTACTACGAGCAGTACTTC. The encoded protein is CASSSTGSLYYEQYF.

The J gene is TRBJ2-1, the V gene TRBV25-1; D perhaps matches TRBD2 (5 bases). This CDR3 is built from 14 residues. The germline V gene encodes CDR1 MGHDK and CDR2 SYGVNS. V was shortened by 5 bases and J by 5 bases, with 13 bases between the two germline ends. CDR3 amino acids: CASSPPGVDNEQFF. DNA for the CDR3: TGTGCCAGCAGTCCCCCCGGGGTAGACAATGAGCAGTTCTTC.

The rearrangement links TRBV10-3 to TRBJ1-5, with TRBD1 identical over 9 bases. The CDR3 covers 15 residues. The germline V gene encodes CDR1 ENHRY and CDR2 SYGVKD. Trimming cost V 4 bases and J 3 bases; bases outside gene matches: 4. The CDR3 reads CAISGGQGYNQPQHF. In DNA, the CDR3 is TGTGCCATCAGTGGGGGACAGGGTTACAATCAGCCCCAGCATTTT.

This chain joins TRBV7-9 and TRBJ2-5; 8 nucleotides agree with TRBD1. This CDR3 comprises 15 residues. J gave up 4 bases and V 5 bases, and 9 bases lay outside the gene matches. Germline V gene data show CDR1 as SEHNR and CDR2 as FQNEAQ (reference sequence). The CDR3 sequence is CASSQPQGAGETQYF. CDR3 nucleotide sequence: TGTGCCAGCAGCCAGCCGCAGGGGGCAGGAGAGACCCAGTACTTC.

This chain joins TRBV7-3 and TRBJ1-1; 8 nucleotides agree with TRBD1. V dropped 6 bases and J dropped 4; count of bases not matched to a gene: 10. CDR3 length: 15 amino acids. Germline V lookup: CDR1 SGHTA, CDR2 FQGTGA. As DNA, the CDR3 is TGTGCCAGCAGTGACCAGCAGGGGGCAGGCACTGAAGCTTTCTTT. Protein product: CASSDQQGAGTEAFF. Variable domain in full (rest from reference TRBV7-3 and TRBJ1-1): GAGVSQTPSNKVTEKGKYVELRCDPISGHTALYWYRQSLGQGPEFLIYFQGTGAADDSGLPNDRFFAVRPEGSVSTLKIQRTERGDSAVYLCASSDQQGAGTEAFFGQGTRLTVV.

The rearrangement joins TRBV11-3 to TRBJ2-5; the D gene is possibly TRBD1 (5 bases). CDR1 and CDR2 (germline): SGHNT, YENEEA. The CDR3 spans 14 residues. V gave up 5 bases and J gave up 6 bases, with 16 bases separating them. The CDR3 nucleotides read TGTGCCAGCAGCGGGCAGGGTGGGCAAAAGACCCAGTACTTC. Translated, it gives CASSGQGGQKTQYF. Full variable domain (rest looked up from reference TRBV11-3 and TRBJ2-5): EAGVVQSPRYKIIEKKQPVAFWCNPISGHNTLYWYLQNLGQGPELLIRYENEEAVDDSQLPKDRFSAERLKGVDSTLKIQPAELGDSAVYLCASSGQGGQKTQYFGPGTRLLVL.

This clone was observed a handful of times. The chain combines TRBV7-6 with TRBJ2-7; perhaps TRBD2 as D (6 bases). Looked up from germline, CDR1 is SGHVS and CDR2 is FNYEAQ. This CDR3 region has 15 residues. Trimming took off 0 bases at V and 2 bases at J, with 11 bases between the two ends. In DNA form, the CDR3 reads TGTGCCAGCAGCTTAGCGCACGGGGGTACCTACGAGCAGTACTTC. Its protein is CASSLAHGGTYEQYF. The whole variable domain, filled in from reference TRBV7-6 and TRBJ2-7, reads GAGVSQSPRYKVTKRGQDVALRCDPISGHVSLYWYRQALGQGPEFLTYFNYEAQQDKSGLPNDRFSAERPEGSISTLTIQRTEQRDSAMYRCASSLAHGGTYEQYFGPGTRLTVT.